This section outlines one T cell receptor (beta chain) sequence together with its context. Its specificity is unknown. This entry is derived from a study of shared clonotypes between healthy human individuals. Overall study findings and caveats: Clonotypes not shared had lower generation probabilities than those common to all four donors. Sampling covered blood only; tissue repertoires likely differ.

The study ran the assay at deep level. In the authors' workflow: Junction-only sequences without quality scores were provided by ImmunoSEQ, so filtering was different. TCRdb keeps only in-frame clones here, not all; method: immunoSEQ multiplex PCR. The DNA gave D and trimming, while V, J and clone size come from that table. Of approximately 530,000 clones listed, 95% to 97% are singletons. This clonotype was sampled from a woman aged 25 to 39 in good health. What was sequenced was naive CD4+ T cells sorted from blood. Subset indicated: CD45RA+ positively selected.

The CDR3 sequence is CASSEVGFSGNTIYF. Here the CDR3 DNA reads TGTGCCAGCAGTGAAGTCGGCTTCTCTGGAAACACCATATATTTT. This sequence joins TRBV6-1 and TRBJ1-3; no definite D call. Germline CDR1 reads MNHNS; CDR2 reads SASEGT. The CDR3 sequence is 15 residues long. Trimming took 1 base from V and 0 from J, leaving 7 bases between them.